This T cell receptor beta chain was found in a study of spatial heterogeneity in lung cancer. V lost 5 bases and J lost 5, with 19 bases in between. CDR3 length: 15 residues. Germline V gives CDR1 MNHEY, CDR2 SVGAGI. A unique molecular identifier was attached to every TCR cDNA molecule. Each CDR3 protein is one row after TCRdb ran MiXCR on the 5' RACE reads. The sample consists of 4,500 to 5,500 distinct CDR3 sequences, 15% to 20% of them appearing once. Time point described: sample taken at primary tumor resection. TCRs were sequenced from unsorted whole RNA of tumor, nontumor lung or PBMC. The roughly 68 donors had untreated early-stage non-small cell lung cancer.

The TCR originated in a male donor with early-stage non-small cell lung cancer. This chain uses TRBV6-5 with TRBJ2-7, with TRBD2 as a possible D gene (5 bases). The sample in question was normal lung tissue next to the tumor, obtained at surgery. CDR3 in DNA: TGTGCCAGCAGTCCCCGGTCGAGGGTATTCCACGAGCAGTACTTC. Translation gives CASSPRSRVFHEQYF.